This TCR beta chain was recovered during a study of T cell responses to AZD1222 COVID-19 vaccine. Points from the study as a whole: Two AZD1222 doses significantly raised spike-specific TCR breadth and depth over controls.

Some clones are missing from TCRdb's copy, which holds only in-frame ones; the method was immunoSEQ multiplex PCR. The profile shows around 99,000 clones, about 89% of them singletons. Concerning this clone: Its antigen is not known.

Trimming removed 9 bases from V and 6 bases from J; junction bases left unmatched: 13. Per the germline V gene, CDR1 is MNHEY and CDR2 is SVGAGI. The CDR3 spans 15 residues. The specimen was peripheral blood, collected 28 days after the second AZD1222 dose. This chain joins TRBV6-5 and TRBJ2-1, with 8 bases fitting TRBD2. The TCR originated in an adult who received the AZD1222 COVID-19 vaccine. CDR3 amino acids: CASLGGGGRRNEQFF. The CDR3 bases are TGTGCCAGTCTCGGAGGTGGCGGGAGGCGCAATGAGCAGTTCTTC.